This T cell receptor (beta chain) was identified during a study of regulatory T cells in long-lasting Graves disease listed by TCRdb under 2021. A note on the overall study: Patients with newly diagnosed Graves' disease had been on antithyroid drugs for under 3 months. Patients with persistent Graves' disease were compared with patients with newly diagnosed Graves' disease using TCR sequencing and RNA sequencing of peripheral blood. The study was conducted in China and was registered as a clinical trial. A total of roughly 35 samples were covered by TCR sequencing, comprising approximately 13 persistent and around 20 newly diagnosed Graves' disease patients. Study-wide findings and limitations: Sequencing and analysis were limited to the TCR beta chain. TRBV28, TRBJ1-2 and TRBJ2-5 were preferentially used in persistent disease, while TRBV20-1 and TRBJ2-1 were favored in newly diagnosed disease. Persistent patients shared more public clonotypes among themselves (fewer than 3,000) than newly diagnosed patients did (approximately 900). Persistent Graves' disease patients showed lower TCR Shannon entropy and fewer highly expanded clones than newly diagnosed patients, suggesting clonal expansion. Because the primary lesion, thyroid tissue, could not be accessed, the study looked at peripheral blood alone. The small sample size was acknowledged by the authors as a limitation that may reduce accuracy.

The method behind the library was multiplex PCR. Sequencing was carried out with an Illumina HiSeq 4000. TCR beta libraries were built with iRepertoire HTBI primers and Arm-PCR amplification of CDR3 regions. Before sequencing, the PCR products went through gel purification. The original pipeline was this. Gene usage analysis of CDR3 amino acid clonotypes used the 55 to 80 TRBV and some 15 TRBJ segments found across samples. COPE and FqMerger were used to merge filtered high-quality paired reads into contigs. BLAST was used to align contigs to IMGT TRBV, TRBD and TRBJ reference genes, with CDR3 defined following IMGT. Any clonotype with a frequency above 0.1% was classified as a highly expanded clone. Shannon entropy served as the measure of repertoire diversity, while the Gini coefficient captured V-J evenness. Clonotypes shared by more than one individual were considered public. TCRdb reworked the public reads: Q25 trimming with fastp, MiXCR clone assembly, productive beta chains retained. CDR3 protein sequences are deduplicated, and each keeps its most common genes and DNA. These V and J calls are TCRdb output, not the study's own analysis. This sample lists about 350,000 distinct CDR3 sequences; around 16% were detected once. The ten top clones hold 20% of the sample.

According to the study, the label for this sample's time point signals: newly diagnosed GD, antithyroid drugs for less than 3 months. For both TCR sequencing and RNA sequencing, RNA was extracted from PBMCs using TRIzol. The diagnosis of Graves' disease was made according to American Thyroid Association guidelines. The patients came from an endocrinology department in Xi'an, China. Each patient gave roughly 10 milliliters of peripheral blood, collected in an EDTA anticoagulant tube. Ficoll Paque Plus density gradient separation was used to isolate PBMCs, and no further T cell sorting was done. An Agilent 2100 Bioanalyzer and agarose gel were used to check RNA quality, while a NanoDrop 2000 measured RNA concentration. Reading from cysteine to phenylalanine, the CDR3 counts 14 amino acids. Left in the record is the CDR3 DNA by itself, 42 bases read in frame from the first base. From the germline V gene (reference sequence), CDR1 is DFQATT and CDR2 is SNEGSKA. A distance of 11 bases separates the germline ends of V and J, which lose 3 bases and 0 bases respectively.

Ten or more counts support this clonotype. Its antigen remains undetermined. Per-base qualities were not stored, and no clone one base away is much larger. The sample was also reused in another study, on T cells in Graves' hyperthyroidism and ophthalmopathy. From that second study: Graves' hyperthyroidism was defined as stable when no progression to ophthalmopathy occurred over 18 months of follow-up. Hyperthyroidism patients were newly diagnosed, had a disease duration of under 2 months, and were aged 18 to 65 years. Patients with uncontrolled infections, other autoimmune diseases, pregnancy or lactation were excluded. Clinical symptoms, serum thyroxine and TRAb, thyroid ultrasound, and orbital computed tomography formed the basis for the diagnoses. A first-round RT-PCR of the TCR CDR3 used the HTBI primer set with the Qiagen OneStep RT-PCR kit. Most expanded thyroid clonotypes (frequency above 0.001) were also detected in blood, a finding suggesting that blood repertoires may reflect thyroid immune responses. In cross-validation, a model built on a 13 V-J signature told ophthalmopathy apart from stable hyperthyroidism with 85% to 90% sensitivity and about 81% specificity, and in testing the same model reached 80%/75%. In validation, the model predicted progression to ophthalmopathy with about 71% sensitivity and less than 80% specificity, a median of 6.5 months before onset. A discovery cohort of roughly 100 patients, about 40 with Graves' ophthalmopathy and approximately 60 with stable Graves' hyperthyroidism, was used to find distinguishing TCR V-J signatures. Prospective prediction of ophthalmopathy was tested in an independent validation cohort consisting of fewer than 20 hyperthyroidism patients and more than 15 patients who later progressed to ophthalmopathy. The 100 or so discovery patients were randomly split 7:3 into training and test sets. In addition, the study compared T-cell repertoires in thyroid tissue and in blood from six Graves' hyperthyroidism patients. After sampling, hyperthyroidism patients received methimazole starting at 30 mg daily, and ophthalmopathy patients received high-dose intravenous methylprednisolone. Libraries were constructed in a second round of multiplex PCR, after which size selection and purification were carried out. The libraries were sequenced on an Illumina HiSeq2000 using paired-end 100 bp reads. SOAPnuke was used to process the raw data, with reads discarded if the reads contained adapters or uncalled bases, had a mean Phred below 15, or lacked an exact constant-primer or identifier match. COPE v1.2.5 was used to merge high-quality paired reads, and clonotypes were defined as unique nucleotide sequences. MiTCR v1.1 was used to align clonotypes to the IMGT TRBV, TRBD and TRBJ reference segments. The analysis included only V-J combinations with a frequency above 0.0001, which together covered around 99% of the repertoires. The TCS score was defined as F50 (clonal expansion) divided by E x V (chaos), with BLOSUM62-based TCRdist calculated between CDR3 peptides within each V-J. Welch's t-statistics and random forest reduced several hundred V-J features to 13, which were used in a naive Bayes classifier (R e1071). Sample size was not statistically predetermined, and investigators were not blinded to group allocation. TCR Vbeta CDR3 sequencing of some 140 peripheral blood samples (roughly 41 ophthalmopathy, 75 hyperthyroidism and some 17 progressor patients) is reported in the paper.

Recombination joined TRBV20-1 with TRBJ1-2, and the D gene may be TRBD1, 6 bases matching. This clonotype originated in a woman in her late teens or twenties with Graves disease. Donor details come from another sample of the same person, matched by shared clones. This material consisted of peripheral blood mononuclear cells (PBMCs), taken at new diagnosis, from a patient treated with antithyroid drugs. The CDR3 loop reads CSASRQGTNYGYTF. At the DNA level, the sequence is TGCAGTGCTAGCCGGCAGGGGACTAACTATGGCTACACCTTC.